Sequencing of this T cell receptor (beta chain) was carried out in a study of blood T cell repertoires in COVID-19. Study-wide context: Italy, Spain and the United States were the sources of the convalescent and acute COVID-19 samples. T cells, B-cell-depleted T cells, or PBMCs supplied cDNA or gDNA.

V was shortened by 5 bases and J by 0 bases, with 13 bases between the two germline ends. CDR1 is SEHNR and CDR2 is FQNEAQ in the germline V gene (reference sequence). The CDR3 totals 15 residues. Original handling: Researchers report that nucleated cell counts were estimated from reference gene primer amplification. TCRdb's copy holds only in-frame clones and misses some; the assay was immunoSEQ multiplex PCR. V and J calls and clone size are as listed in that table; D and trimming were resolved from the DNA. The sample yields around 110,000 clones, around 78% seen once. This clone occurred once. The V and J genes are TRBV7-9 and TRBJ1-1; D unresolved. The origin of this receptor is a young man with acute or convalescent COVID-19. Sequencing input: peripheral blood. The CDR3 loop is CASSRSLGMNTEAFF. The CDR3 DNA sequence: TGTGCCAGCAGCCGGAGTTTAGGCATGAACACTGAAGCTTTCTTT.